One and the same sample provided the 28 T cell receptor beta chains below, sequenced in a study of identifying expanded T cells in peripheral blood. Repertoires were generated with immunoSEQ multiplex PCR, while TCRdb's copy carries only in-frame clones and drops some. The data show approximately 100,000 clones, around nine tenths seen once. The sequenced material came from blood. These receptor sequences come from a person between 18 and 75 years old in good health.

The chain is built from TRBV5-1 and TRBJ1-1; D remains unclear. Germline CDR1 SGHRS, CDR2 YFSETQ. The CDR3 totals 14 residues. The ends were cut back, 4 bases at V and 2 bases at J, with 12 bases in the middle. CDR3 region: CASSQTWPNTEAFF. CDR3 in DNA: TGCGCCAGCAGCCAAACGTGGCCTAACACTGAAGCTTTCTTT.

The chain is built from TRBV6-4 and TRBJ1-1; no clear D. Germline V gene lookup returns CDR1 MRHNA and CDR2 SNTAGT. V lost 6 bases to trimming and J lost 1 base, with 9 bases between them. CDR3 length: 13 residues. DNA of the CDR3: TGTGCCAGCAGACTCTTCGGGAACACTGAAGCTTTCTTT. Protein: CASRLFGNTEAFF.

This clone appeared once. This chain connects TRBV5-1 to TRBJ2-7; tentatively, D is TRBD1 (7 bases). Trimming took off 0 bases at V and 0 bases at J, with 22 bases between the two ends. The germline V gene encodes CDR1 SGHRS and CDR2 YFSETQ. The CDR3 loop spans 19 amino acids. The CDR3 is CASSLAAGGPQPGSYEQYF. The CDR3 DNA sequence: TGCGCCAGCAGCTTGGCCGCAGGGGGGCCCCAACCGGGCTCCTACGAGCAGTACTTC. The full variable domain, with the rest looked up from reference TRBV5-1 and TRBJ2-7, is KAGVTQTPRYLIKTRGQQVTLSCSPISGHRSVSWYQQTPGQGLQFLFEYFSETQRNKGNFPGRFSGRQFSNSRSEMNVSTLELGDSALYLCASSLAAGGPQPGSYEQYFGPGTRLTVT.

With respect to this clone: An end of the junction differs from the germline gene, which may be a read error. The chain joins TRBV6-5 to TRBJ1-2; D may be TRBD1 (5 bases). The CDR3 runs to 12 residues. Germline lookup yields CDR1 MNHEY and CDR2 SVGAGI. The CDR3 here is CASSYLEQGLHF. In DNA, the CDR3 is TGTGCCAGCAGTTACCTTGAGCAGGGTCTCCACTTC.

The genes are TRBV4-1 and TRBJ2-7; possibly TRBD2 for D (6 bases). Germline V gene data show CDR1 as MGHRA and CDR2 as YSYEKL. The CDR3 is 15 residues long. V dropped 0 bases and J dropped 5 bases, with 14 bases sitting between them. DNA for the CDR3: TGCGCCAGCAGCCAAGAAGGAGGGGCGCGGAACGAGCAGTACTTC. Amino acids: CASSQEGGARNEQYF.

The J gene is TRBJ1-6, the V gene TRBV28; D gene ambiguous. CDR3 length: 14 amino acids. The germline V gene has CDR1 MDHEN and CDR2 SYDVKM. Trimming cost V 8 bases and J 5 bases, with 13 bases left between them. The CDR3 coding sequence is TGTGCCAGCCGCCGGGGAGGGAATAATTCACCCCTCCACTTT. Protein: CASRRGGNNSPLHF.

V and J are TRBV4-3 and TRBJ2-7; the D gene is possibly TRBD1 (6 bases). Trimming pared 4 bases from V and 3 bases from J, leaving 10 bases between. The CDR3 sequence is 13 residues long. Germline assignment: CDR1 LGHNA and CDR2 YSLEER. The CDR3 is CASSLDRGYEQYF. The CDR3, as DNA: TGCGCCAGCAGCCTGGACAGAGGCTACGAGCAGTACTTC.

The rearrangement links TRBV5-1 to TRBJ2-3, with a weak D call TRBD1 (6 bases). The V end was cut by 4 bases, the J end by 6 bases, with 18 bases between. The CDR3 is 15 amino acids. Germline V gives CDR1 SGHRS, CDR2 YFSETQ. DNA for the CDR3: TGCGCCAGCAGCGGAGGAAACCTTCAGGGGGATACGCAGTATTTT. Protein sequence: CASSGGNLQGDTQYF.

The CDR3 nucleotides are TGTGCCAGCCTCTTAAGGGGCTTGGGACAAGGGATCTACGAGCAGTACTTC. Residues: CASLLRGLGQGIYEQYF. The chain links TRBV2 to TRBJ2-7, with D possibly matching TRBD1 (6 bases). This CDR3 has 17 amino acids. V lost 8 bases and J lost 3, with 26 bases in between. Germline assignment: CDR1 SNHLY and CDR2 FYNNEI.

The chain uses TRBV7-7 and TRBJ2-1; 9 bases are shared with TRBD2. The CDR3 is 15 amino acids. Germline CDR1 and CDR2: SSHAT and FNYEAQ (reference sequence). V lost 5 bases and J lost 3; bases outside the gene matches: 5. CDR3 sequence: CASSKTSGRYNEQFF. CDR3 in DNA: TGTGCCAGCAGCAAAACTAGCGGGCGCTACAATGAGCAGTTCTTC.

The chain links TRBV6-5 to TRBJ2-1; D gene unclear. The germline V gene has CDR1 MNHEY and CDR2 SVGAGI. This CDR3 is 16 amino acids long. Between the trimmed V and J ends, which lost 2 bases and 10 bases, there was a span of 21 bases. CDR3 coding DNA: TGTGCCAGCAGTTACATCGGTAGCCACTCGCTCGGGGAGCAGTTCTTC. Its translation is CASSYIGSHSLGEQFF.

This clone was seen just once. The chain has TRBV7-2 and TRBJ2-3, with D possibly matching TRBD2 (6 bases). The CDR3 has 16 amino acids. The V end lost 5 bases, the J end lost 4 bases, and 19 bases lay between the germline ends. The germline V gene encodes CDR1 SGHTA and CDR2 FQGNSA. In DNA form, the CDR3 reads TGTGCCAGCAGCCGATTTTTAGCGGCTGACGCAGATACGCAGTATTTT. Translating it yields CASSRFLAADADTQYF.

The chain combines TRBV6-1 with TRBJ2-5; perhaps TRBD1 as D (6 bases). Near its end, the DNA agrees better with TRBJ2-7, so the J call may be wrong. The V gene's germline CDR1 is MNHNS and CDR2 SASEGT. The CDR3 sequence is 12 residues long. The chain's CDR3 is CARTGQSYEQYF. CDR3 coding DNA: TGTGCCAGAACAGGGCAGTCCTACGAGCAGTACTTC.

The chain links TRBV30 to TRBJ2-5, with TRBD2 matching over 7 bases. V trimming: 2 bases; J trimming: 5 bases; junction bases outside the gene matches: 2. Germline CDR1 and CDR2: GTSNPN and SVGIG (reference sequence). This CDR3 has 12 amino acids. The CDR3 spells CAWSRGGETQYF. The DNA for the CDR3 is TGTGCCTGGAGTAGGGGAGGGGAGACCCAGTACTTC.

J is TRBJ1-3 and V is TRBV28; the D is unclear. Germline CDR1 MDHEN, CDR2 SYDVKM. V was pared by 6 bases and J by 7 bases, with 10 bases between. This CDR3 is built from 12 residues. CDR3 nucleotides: TGTGCCAGCAGCATTAATCGGAACACCATATATTTT. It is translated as CASSINRNTIYF.

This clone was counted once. In DNA form, the CDR3 reads TGTGCCAGCAGCATAAGCAGGGGTGATTCACCCCTCCACTTT. Amino acid sequence: CASSISRGDSPLHF. J is TRBJ1-6 and V is TRBV7-4, with D tentatively TRBD1 (6 bases). This CDR3 comprises 14 residues. Germline V gene lookup returns CDR1 SGHVT and CDR2 SQSDAQ. V lost 5 bases and J lost 8, with 13 bases in between.

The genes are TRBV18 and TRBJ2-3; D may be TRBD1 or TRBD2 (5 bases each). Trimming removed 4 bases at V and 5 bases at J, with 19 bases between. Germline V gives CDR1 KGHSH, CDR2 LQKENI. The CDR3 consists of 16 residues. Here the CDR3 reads CASSLPGAGRRDTQYF. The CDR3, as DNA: TGTGCCAGCTCACTCCCTGGGGCAGGGAGAAGAGATACGCAGTATTTT.

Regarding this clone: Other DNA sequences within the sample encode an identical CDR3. The CDR3 DNA is TGTGCCAGCTCAGGACGGGGCACTGAAGCTTTCTTT. Amino acids: CASSGRGTEAFF. The chain is built from TRBV18 and TRBJ1-1; D remains ambiguous. The CDR3 is made up of 12 amino acids. Germline V gene data show CDR1 as KGHSH and CDR2 as LQKENI. Trimming cost V 5 bases and J 4 bases, with 8 bases left between them.

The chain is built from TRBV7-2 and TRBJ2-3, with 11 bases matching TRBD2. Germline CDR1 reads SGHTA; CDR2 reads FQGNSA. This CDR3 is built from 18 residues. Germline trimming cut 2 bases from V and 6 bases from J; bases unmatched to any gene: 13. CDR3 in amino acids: CASSLTPIAGGLVDTQYF. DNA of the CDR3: TGTGCCAGCAGCTTAACACCAATAGCGGGGGGGCTAGTTGATACGCAGTATTTT.

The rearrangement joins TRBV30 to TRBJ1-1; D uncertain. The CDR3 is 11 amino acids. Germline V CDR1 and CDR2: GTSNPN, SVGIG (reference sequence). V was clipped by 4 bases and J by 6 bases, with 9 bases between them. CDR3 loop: CAWTPHAEAFF. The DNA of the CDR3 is TGTGCCTGGACCCCCCACGCTGAAGCTTTCTTT.

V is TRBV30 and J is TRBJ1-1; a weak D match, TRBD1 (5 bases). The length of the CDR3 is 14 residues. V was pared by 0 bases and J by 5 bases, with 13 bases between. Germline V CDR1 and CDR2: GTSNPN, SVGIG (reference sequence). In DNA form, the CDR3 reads TGTGCCTGGAGTGTAATGAGGGGAGGGACTGAAGCTTTCTTT. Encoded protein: CAWSVMRGGTEAFF. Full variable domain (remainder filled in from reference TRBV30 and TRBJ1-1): SQTIHQWPATLVQPVGSPLSLECTVEGTSNPNLYWYRQAAGRGLQLLFYSVGIGQISSEVPQNLSASRPQDRQFILSSKKLLLSDSGFYLCAWSVMRGGTEAFFGQGTRLTVV.

The CDR3 bases are TGTGCCAGCAGCTCCAGGGTCAGCGAGTACTATGGCTACACCTTC. Protein sequence: CASSSRVSEYYGYTF. The V and J genes are TRBV7-9 and TRBJ1-2; perhaps TRBD1 as D (5 bases). Deletions cut 4 bases from V and 3 bases from J, with 15 bases between. This CDR3 comprises 15 residues. In germline, CDR1 is SEHNR, CDR2 FQNEAQ (reference sequence). The full variable domain, with the rest looked up from reference TRBV7-9 and TRBJ1-2, is DTGVSQNPRHKITKRGQNVTFRCDPISEHNRLYWYRQTLGQGPEFLTYFQNEAQLEKSRLLSDRFSAERPKGSFSTLEIQRTEQGDSAMYLCASSSRVSEYYGYTFGSGTRLTVV.

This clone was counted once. CDR3 amino acids: CASSFPPGQENTEAFF. CDR3 coding DNA: TGTGCCAGCAGCTTCCCTCCGGGCCAGGAGAACACTGAAGCTTTCTTT. The chain carries TRBV7-9 and TRBJ1-1; no reliable D call. V lost 3 bases and J 1 base, leaving 15 bases between the germline ends. This CDR3 contains 16 residues. The germline V gene has CDR1 SEHNR and CDR2 FQNEAQ (reference sequence).

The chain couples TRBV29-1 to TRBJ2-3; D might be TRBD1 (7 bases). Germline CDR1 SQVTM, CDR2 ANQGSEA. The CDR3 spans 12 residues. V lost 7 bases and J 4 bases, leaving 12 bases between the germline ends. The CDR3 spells CSGQGGADTQYF. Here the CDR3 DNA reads TGCAGCGGACAGGGAGGCGCAGATACGCAGTATTTT.

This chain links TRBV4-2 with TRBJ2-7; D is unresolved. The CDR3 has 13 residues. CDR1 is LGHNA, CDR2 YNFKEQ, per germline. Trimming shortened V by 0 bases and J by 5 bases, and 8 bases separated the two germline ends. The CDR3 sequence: CASSQEFSNEQYF. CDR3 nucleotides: TGTGCCAGCAGCCAAGAGTTCAGCAACGAGCAGTACTTC.

In nucleotides, the CDR3 is TGTGCCAGCAGTTCGGGACCGTACCGATCCTACGAGCAGTACTTC. Translated: CASSSGPYRSYEQYF. The genes are TRBV27 and TRBJ2-7; the D call may be TRBD1 or TRBD2 (5 bases each). CDR3 length: 15 residues. V lost 4 bases and J 1 base, leaving 14 bases between the germline ends. Germline loops: CDR1 MNHEY, CDR2 SMNVEV (reference sequence).

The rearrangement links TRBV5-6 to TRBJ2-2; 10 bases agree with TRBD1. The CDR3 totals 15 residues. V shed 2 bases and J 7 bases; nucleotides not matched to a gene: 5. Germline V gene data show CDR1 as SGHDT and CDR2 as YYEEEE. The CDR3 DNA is TGTGCCAGCAGCTTCGGGACAGGGGTGGGCGGGGAGCTGTTTTTT. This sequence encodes CASSFGTGVGGELFF.

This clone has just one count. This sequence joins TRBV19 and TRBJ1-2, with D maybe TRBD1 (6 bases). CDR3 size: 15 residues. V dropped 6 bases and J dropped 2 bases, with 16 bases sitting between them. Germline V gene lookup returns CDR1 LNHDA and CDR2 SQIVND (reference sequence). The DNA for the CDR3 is TGTGCCAGTAGCGAACGACAGGAAATAAACTATGGCTACACCTTC. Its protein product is CASSERQEINYGYTF.